The TCR beta chain described here comes from a study of identifying expanded T cells in peripheral blood. Measured with immunoSEQ multiplex PCR; TCRdb has only the in-frame clones, and not every one. The sample lists about 58,000 clones; roughly 89% were seen once. The V end was cut by 0 bases, the J end by 1 base, with 7 bases between. Germline V gene sequence: CDR1 SGHNT, CDR2 YYREEE (reference sequence). This CDR3 is built from 14 residues. Overall study results and limits: Variance in clone template counts between approximately two-week samples significantly increased with total template count across all healthy donors. About 1.2 clones differed between technical replicates, versus about 15 and 19 over time.

About this clone: Its specificity is unknown.

Healthy donors had no documented immune events, such as infections, while sampled. The TCR originated in a person between 18 and 69 years old in good health. Sequencing was done on a sample of blood. The V call is TRBV5-4, the J call TRBJ1-1, with D maybe TRBD1 (5 bases). In nucleotides, the CDR3 is TGTGCCAGCAGCTTGGTTGACAGGAACACTGAAGCTTTCTTT. Its protein is CASSLVDRNTEAFF.